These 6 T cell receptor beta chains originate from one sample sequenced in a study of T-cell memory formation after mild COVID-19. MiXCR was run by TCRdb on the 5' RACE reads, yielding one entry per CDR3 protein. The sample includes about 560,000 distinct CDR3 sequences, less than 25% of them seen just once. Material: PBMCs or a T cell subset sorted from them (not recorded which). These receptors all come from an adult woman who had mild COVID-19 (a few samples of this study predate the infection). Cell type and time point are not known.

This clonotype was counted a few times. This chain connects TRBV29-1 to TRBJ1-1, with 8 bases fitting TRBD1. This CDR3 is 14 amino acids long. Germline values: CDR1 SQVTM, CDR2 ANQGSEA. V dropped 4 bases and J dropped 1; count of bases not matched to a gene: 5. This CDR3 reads CSVATGTGNTEAFF. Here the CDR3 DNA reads TGCAGCGTTGCTACCGGGACAGGGAACACTGAAGCTTTCTTT.

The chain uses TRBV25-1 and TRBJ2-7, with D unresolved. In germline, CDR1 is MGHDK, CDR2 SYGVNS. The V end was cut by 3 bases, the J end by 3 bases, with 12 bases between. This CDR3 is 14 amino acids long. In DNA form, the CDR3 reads TGTGCCAGCAGTGAGGACGAAACCTACTACGAGCAGTACTTC. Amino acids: CASSEDETYYEQYF.

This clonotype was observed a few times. This CDR3 reads CASTNRAGGYTEAFF. The CDR3, as DNA: TGTGCCAGCACTAATCGGGCAGGGGGCTACACTGAAGCTTTCTTT. V gene TRBV2 combines with J gene TRBJ1-1; TRBD1 agrees at 8 bases. With V trimmed by 7 bases and J by 3 bases, 10 bases remained unmatched. The CDR3 covers 15 residues. Germline loops: CDR1 SNHLY, CDR2 FYNNEI.

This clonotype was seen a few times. The CDR3 region has the DNA TGTGCCAGCAGCCGGAGGGGGGGGGCCTACAATGAGCAGTTCTTC. Its protein is CASSRRGGAYNEQFF. The rearrangement joins TRBV3-1 to TRBJ2-1; maybe TRBD2 (7 bases). Looked up from germline, CDR1 is LGHDT and CDR2 is YNNKEL (reference sequence). The germline V and J ends were trimmed by 4 bases and 2 bases, with 12 bases remaining between them. CDR3 length equals 15 residues.

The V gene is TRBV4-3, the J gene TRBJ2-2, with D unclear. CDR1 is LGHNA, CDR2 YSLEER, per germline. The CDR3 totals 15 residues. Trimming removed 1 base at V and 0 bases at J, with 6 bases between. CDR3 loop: CASSQANANTGELFF. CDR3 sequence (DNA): TGCGCCAGCAGCCAAGCTAACGCGAACACCGGGGAGCTGTTTTTT.

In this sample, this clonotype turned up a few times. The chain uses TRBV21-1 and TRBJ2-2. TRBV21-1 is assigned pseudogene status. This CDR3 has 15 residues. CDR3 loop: CASSKPGKNTGELFF. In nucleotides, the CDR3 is TGTGCCAGCAGCAAACCTGGGAAGAACACCGGGGAGCTGTTTTTT.